This T cell receptor beta chain was sequenced for a study of molecular identifiers for immune sequencing clone quantification. This clonotype was observed many times. Its antigen is not identified. General study points: Clones with over 20 RNA copies captured over 98% of effector molecules but under 1% of naive ones. Jurkat TCR RNA from one cell was spiked into about a million naive cells, and it was reportedly detectable there.

TCRdb used MiXCR to reprocess the PCR reads, holding one entry per CDR3 protein. Altogether just over 95,000 distinct CDR3 sequences are present, 24% being singletons, with the ten largest covering 0.85% to 1%. V trimming: 6 bases; J trimming: 4 bases; junction bases outside the gene matches: 22. Per the germline V gene, CDR1 is MNHEY and CDR2 is SVGEGT. This CDR3 contains 19 residues. This TCR was sampled from a human donor in good health. Some libraries in this study had Jurkat cell RNA spiked in. This sequence joins TRBV6-2 or TRBV6-3 and TRBJ2-3; 7 positions agree with TRBD1. Sample: naive CD8+ T cells from blood, with Jurkat cell RNA spiked in. Subset denoted: FACS-sorted CD8+CD4-CCR7+CD45RA+ naive T cells. The chain's CDR3 is CASRPYDKAGTGEADTQYF. CDR3 nucleotides: TGTGCCAGCAGACCCTACGACAAAGCCGGTACAGGGGAAGCAGATACGCAGTATTTT.